The table lists the clone carrying this T cell receptor (beta chain) with a few counts. Unique molecular identifiers tagged individual cDNA molecules. A single record per CDR3 protein comes from TCRdb applying MiXCR to the 5' RACE reads. The sample has some 51,000 distinct CDR3 sequences; 14% to 15% are singletons. These data are taken from a study of early T cells in non-severe SARS-CoV-2 infection. CDR3 length: 15 amino acids. The V and J ends lost 5 bases and 4 bases respectively, with 17 bases between them. CDR1 MNHEY and CDR2 SVGEGT come from the germline V gene. The receptor's source is an adult who was a healthcare worker with PCR-confirmed SARS-CoV-2 infection or an uninfected control (not recorded which). Sequences were derived from whole blood, sampled at baseline. V is TRBV6-2 or TRBV6-3 and J is TRBJ2-5; D is perhaps TRBD1 (6 bases). The DNA for the CDR3 is TGTGCCAGCAGTCACGGGACACTCGAGGCAGAGACCCAGTACTTC. It yields the protein CASSHGTLEAETQYF.